A selection of T cell receptor beta chains follows, all from one sample in a study of blood T cell repertoires in COVID-19. TCRdb keeps only in-frame clones here, not all; method: immunoSEQ multiplex PCR. The sample comprises some 350,000 clones, 90% to 95% of which are singletons, and under 3.5% rests with the top ten. The sample consisted of peripheral blood. Receptors were obtained from a woman between 18 and 29 years old who had recovered from COVID-19. Both conserved end residues are part of each CDR3. A D gene is named only where the DNA matches it firmly. Clone size appears in some rows only: once, few, many, or a class for an expanded clone.

d_call,cdr3_length,clone_size,j_call,v_call,cdr3_aa,cdr3_nt
TRBD1,14,-,TRBJ1-5,TRBV30,CAWSLGQGGQPQHF,TGTGCCTGGAGCTTGGGACAGGGAGGGCAGCCCCAGCATTTT
-,12,-,TRBJ2-5,TRBV12-5,CASGLVEETQYF,TGTGCTAGTGGTTTGGTAGAGGAGACCCAGTACTTC
-,14,few,TRBJ2-2,TRBV7-9,CASSFMADTGELFF,TGTGCCAGCAGCTTTATGGCAGACACCGGGGAGCTGTTTTTT
TRBD1,16,-,TRBJ1-1,TRBV6-5,CASSYTTGTANTEAFF,TGTGCCAGCAGTTACACGACCGGGACAGCGAACACTGAAGCTTTCTTT
TRBD2,15,-,TRBJ2-5,TRBV27,CASSPLTSGRETQYF,TGTGCCAGCAGTCCCCTAACTAGCGGGAGAGAGACCCAGTACTTC
TRBD2,16,-,TRBJ2-3,TRBV4-1,CASSQGSGSSTDTQYF,TGCGCCAGCAGCCAAGGAAGCGGGAGTTCCACAGATACGCAGTATTTT
TRBD1,17,-,TRBJ1-4,TRBV6-2/TRBV6-3,CASSYRRTGPSNEKLFF,TGTGCCAGCAGTTACCGCAGGACAGGGCCATCTAATGAAAAACTGTTTTTT
-,15,-,TRBJ1-5,TRBV5-6,CASSFWVGPYQPQHF,TGTGCCAGCAGCTTCTGGGTGGGGCCCTATCAGCCCCAGCATTTT
-,12,few,TRBJ1-2,TRBV6-2/TRBV6-3,CASSYRGYGYTF,TGTGCCAGCAGTTACAGGGGCTATGGCTACACCTTC
-,13,-,TRBJ2-1,TRBV19,CASSPDWGDEQFF,TGTGCCAGTAGTCCCGACTGGGGAGATGAGCAGTTCTTC
TRBD1,16,-,TRBJ2-5,TRBV5-1,CASSPRYRGPWETQYF,TGCGCCAGCAGCCCACGTTACAGGGGGCCTTGGGAGACCCAGTACTTC
-,14,few,TRBJ1-2,TRBV19,CASSMTGGGYGYTF,TGTGCCAGTAGTATGACGGGGGGTGGATATGGCTACACCTTC
-,15,-,TRBJ2-3,TRBV28,CASSLFLTGTDTQYF,TGTGCCAGCAGTCTGTTTCTTACAGGCACAGATACGCAGTATTTT
TRBD2,16,-,TRBJ2-2,TRBV5-5,CASSSGLAGYTGELFF,TGTGCCAGCAGCTCGGGACTAGCGGGCTACACCGGGGAGCTGTTTTTT
TRBD1,15,-,TRBJ1-1,TRBV18,CASSPWDRDEPEAFF,TGTGCCAGCTCACCCTGGGACAGGGATGAGCCTGAAGCTTTCTTT
TRBD1,15,-,TRBJ2-1,TRBV4-1,CASSQGTGRYNEQFF,TGCGCCAGCAGCCAAGGGACAGGACGGTACAATGAGCAGTTCTTC
TRBD1,15,-,TRBJ1-6,TRBV7-8,CASSRDSYPPQPLHF,TGTGCCAGCAGCAGGGACAGCTATCCACCCCAGCCCCTCCACTTT
-,15,-,TRBJ2-1,TRBV7-2,CASSSSGGAYNEQFF,TGTGCCAGCAGCTCTTCTGGGGGCGCGTACAATGAGCAGTTCTTC
-,13,-,TRBJ1-2,TRBV7-2,CASSLTDRAGYTF,TGTGCCAGCAGCTTAACGGACAGAGCCGGCTACACCTTC
-,14,-,TRBJ2-1,TRBV2,CAGGGPDRYNEQFF,TGTGCCGGGGGGGGGCCAGATAGATACAATGAGCAGTTCTTC